This TCR beta chain was sequenced in a study of cytomegalovirus exposure and HLA in healthy donors. CDR3 length equals 12 residues. The ends were cut back, 0 bases at V and 9 bases at J, with 6 bases in the middle. CDR1 is MGHRA and CDR2 is YSYEKL in the germline V gene. A multiplex PCR was run with 60 Vbeta primers and 13 Jbeta primers. Sequencing used immunoSEQ multiplex PCR; TCRdb keeps in-frame clones, though not all of them. This sample has 100,000 to 150,000 clones; approximately 80% occur once, and the top ten carry about 1.8%. The rearrangement joins TRBV4-1 to TRBJ1-3; D gene uncertain. The sequence was obtained from a young man in good health and CMV-seronegative. Sequenced sample: PBMCs. CDR3 in amino acids: CASSQEGGTIYF. The CDR3 nucleotides are TGCGCCAGCAGCCAAGAGGGAGGCACCATATATTTT.